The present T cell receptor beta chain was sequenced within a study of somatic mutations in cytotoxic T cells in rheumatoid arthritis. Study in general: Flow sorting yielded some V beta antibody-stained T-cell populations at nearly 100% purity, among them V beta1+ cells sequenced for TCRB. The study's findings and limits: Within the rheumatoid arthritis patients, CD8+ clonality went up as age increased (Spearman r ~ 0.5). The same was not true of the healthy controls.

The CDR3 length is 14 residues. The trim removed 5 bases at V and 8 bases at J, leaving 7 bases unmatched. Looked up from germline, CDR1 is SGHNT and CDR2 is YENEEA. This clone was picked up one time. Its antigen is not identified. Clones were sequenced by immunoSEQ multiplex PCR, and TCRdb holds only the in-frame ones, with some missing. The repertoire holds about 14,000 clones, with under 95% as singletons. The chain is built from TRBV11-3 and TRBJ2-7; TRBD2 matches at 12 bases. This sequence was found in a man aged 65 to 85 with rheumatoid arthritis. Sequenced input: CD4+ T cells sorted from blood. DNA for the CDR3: TGTGCCAGCAGCCTCGGACTAGCGGGATCGAAGCAGTACTTC. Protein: CASSLGLAGSKQYF.